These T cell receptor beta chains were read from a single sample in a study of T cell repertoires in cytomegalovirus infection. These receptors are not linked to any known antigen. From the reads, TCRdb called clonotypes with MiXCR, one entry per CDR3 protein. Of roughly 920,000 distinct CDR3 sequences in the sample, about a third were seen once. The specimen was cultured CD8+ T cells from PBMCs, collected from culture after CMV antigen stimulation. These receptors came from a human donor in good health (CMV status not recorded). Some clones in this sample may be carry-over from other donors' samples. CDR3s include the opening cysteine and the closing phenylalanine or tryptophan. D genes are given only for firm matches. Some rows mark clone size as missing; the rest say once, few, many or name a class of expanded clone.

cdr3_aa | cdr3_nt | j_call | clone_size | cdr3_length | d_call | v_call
CASSLGSISGNTIYF | TGTGCCAGCAGCTTAGGCTCTATCTCTGGAAACACCATATATTTT | TRBJ1-3 | . | 15 | . | TRBV7-2
CASSRTGAYDEQYF | TGCGCCAGCAGCCGGACAGGGGCTTACGACGAGCAGTACTTC | TRBJ2-7 | . | 14 | TRBD1 | TRBV4-1
CASSQGPRDTLYNEQFF | TGCGCCAGCAGCCAAGGTCCCCGGGACACTCTCTACAATGAGCAGTTCTTC | TRBJ2-1 | few | 17 | . | TRBV4-1
CASSQYGVNEQFF | TGTGCCAGCAGTCAGTACGGTGTTAATGAGCAGTTCTTC | TRBJ2-1 | . | 13 | . | TRBV3-1
CASSLGPVYAYEQYF | TGTGCCAGCAGCTTAGGCCCGGTTTATGCCTACGAGCAGTACTTC | TRBJ2-7 | few | 15 | . | TRBV11-2
CASSFSSGGSETQYF | TGTGCCAGCAGTTTCTCCAGCGGGGGGTCGGAGACCCAGTACTTC | TRBJ2-5 | . | 15 | TRBD2 | TRBV28
CASSGGDQPQHF | TGTGCCAGCTCGGGAGGCGATCAGCCCCAGCATTTT | TRBJ1-5 | . | 12 | . | TRBV7-9
CASRPKGLAGAYEQYF | TGTGCCAGCCGCCCAAAGGGACTAGCGGGAGCCTACGAGCAGTACTTC | TRBJ2-7 | . | 16 | TRBD2 | TRBV6-6
CASSEAGFNYGYTF | TGTGCCAGCAGTGAGGCGGGTTTTAACTATGGCTACACCTTC | TRBJ1-2 | . | 14 | . | TRBV2
CASSPPGRNLYEQYF | TGTGCCAGCAGCCCCCCTGGACGGAACCTCTACGAGCAGTACTTC | TRBJ2-7 | . | 15 | . | TRBV5-4
CASSFGINEQFF | TGTGCCAGCAGTTTTGGGATCAATGAGCAGTTCTTC | TRBJ2-1 | . | 12 | . | TRBV27
CASSKYRGIGPTGPEQYF | TGTGCCAGCAGTAAATATCGGGGCATAGGTCCAACCGGGCCAGAGCAGTACTTC | TRBJ2-7 | . | 18 | . | TRBV25-1
CASSSRGPFNNEQFF | TGCGCCAGCAGTTCTCGCGGACCTTTCAACAATGAGCAGTTCTTC | TRBJ2-1 | once | 15 | . | TRBV10-2
CASSYSVLAGGSTDTQYF | TGTGCCAGCAGTTACTCGGTACTAGCGGGGGGGAGCACAGATACGCAGTATTTT | TRBJ2-3 | few | 18 | TRBD2 | TRBV6-5
CASSQGDSSYGYTF | TGCGCCAGCAGCCAAGGGGACAGTTCCTATGGCTACACCTTC | TRBJ1-2 | . | 14 | TRBD1 | TRBV4-3
CASSLKGSEAFF | TGTGCCAGCAGCTTAAAAGGGTCTGAAGCTTTCTTT | TRBJ1-1 | many | 12 | . | TRBV7-9
CASSYFRQGENYGYTF | TGTGCCAGCAGTTACTTCAGACAGGGAGAGAACTATGGCTACACCTTC | TRBJ1-2 | few | 16 | TRBD1 | TRBV6-5
CASSLELASYNEQFF | TGTGCCAGCAGCTTAGAACTAGCCTCATACAATGAGCAGTTCTTC | TRBJ2-1 | many | 15 | . | TRBV7-2